A selection of T cell receptor beta chains follows, all from one sample in a study of shared clonotypes between healthy human individuals. Data came from immunoSEQ multiplex PCR; TCRdb stores just in-frame clones and leaves some out. The sample carries roughly 1,500,000 clones, approximately 98.5% recorded once. The sequenced material came from naive CD4+ T cells sorted from blood. These receptors came from a man aged 25-40 years in good health. Each CDR3 is given with its conserved first and last residue. Fields, in order: D gene, clone size, J gene, V gene, CDR3 protein, CDR3 DNA. The D gene is left open where the match is weak. The size of a clone is reported for some rows only, either as once, few or many, or as a class for expanded clones.

d_gene: -
abundance: -
j_gene: TRBJ2-7
v_gene: TRBV2
CDR3aa: CASQLGGMGEQYF
CDR3nt: TGTGCCAGCCAACTTGGGGGGATGGGCGAGCAGTACTTC

d_gene: -
abundance: -
j_gene: TRBJ1-4
v_gene: TRBV14
CDR3aa: CASSQDRRRGEKLFF
CDR3nt: TGTGCCAGCAGCCAAGATCGAAGGAGGGGTGAAAAACTGTTTTTT

d_gene: TRBD2
abundance: -
j_gene: TRBJ2-3
v_gene: TRBV5-1
CDR3aa: CASSSGTSGSPDTQYF
CDR3nt: TGCGCCAGCAGCTCCGGGACTAGCGGGAGCCCAGATACGCAGTATTTT

d_gene: -
abundance: -
j_gene: TRBJ1-1
v_gene: TRBV5-4
CDR3aa: CASSLDGVIRNTEAFF
CDR3nt: TGTGCCAGCAGCTTGGATGGCGTGATCAGGAACACTGAAGCTTTCTTT

d_gene: -
abundance: -
j_gene: TRBJ2-1
v_gene: TRBV29-1
CDR3aa: CSVEGTAADNEQFF
CDR3nt: TGCAGCGTTGAAGGGACAGCTGCCGACAATGAGCAGTTCTTC

d_gene: TRBD1
abundance: -
j_gene: TRBJ2-5
v_gene: TRBV5-6
CDR3aa: CASSFNRGTRQETQYF
CDR3nt: TGTGCCAGCAGCTTTAACAGGGGGACCCGACAAGAGACCCAGTACTTC

d_gene: TRBD2
abundance: -
j_gene: TRBJ2-1
v_gene: TRBV7-8
CDR3aa: CASSPPRLASYNEQFF
CDR3nt: TGTGCCAGCAGCCCTCCTCGACTAGCATCCTACAATGAGCAGTTCTTC

d_gene: TRBD2
abundance: -
j_gene: TRBJ2-3
v_gene: TRBV5-4
CDR3aa: CASSLERESTDTQYF
CDR3nt: TGTGCCAGCAGCTTGGAGCGGGAGAGCACAGATACGCAGTATTTT

d_gene: -
abundance: once
j_gene: TRBJ2-3
v_gene: TRBV4-3
CDR3aa: CASSQDRGLRSTQYF
CDR3nt: TGCGCCAGCAGCCAAGATCGGGGACTGAGAAGTACGCAGTATTTT

d_gene: -
abundance: -
j_gene: TRBJ2-1
v_gene: TRBV15
CDR3aa: CATSRDKYNEQFF
CDR3nt: TGTGCCACCAGCAGAGATAAGTACAATGAGCAGTTCTTC

d_gene: -
abundance: -
j_gene: TRBJ2-5
v_gene: TRBV18
CDR3aa: CASSPQALETQYF
CDR3nt: TGTGCCAGCTCACCGCAGGCGTTGGAGACCCAGTACTTC

d_gene: TRBD2
abundance: -
j_gene: TRBJ2-3
v_gene: TRBV18
CDR3aa: CASSGTSGNSDTQYF
CDR3nt: TGTGCCAGCTCAGGGACTAGCGGGAATTCAGATACGCAGTATTTT

d_gene: -
abundance: once
j_gene: TRBJ2-1
v_gene: TRBV9
CDR3aa: CASSVAIDFEQFF
CDR3nt: TGTGCCAGCAGCGTAGCTATAGACTTTGAGCAGTTCTTC

d_gene: TRBD1
abundance: -
j_gene: TRBJ2-7
v_gene: TRBV2
CDR3aa: CASSVTGGGYEQYF
CDR3nt: TGTGCCAGCAGCGTGACAGGGGGAGGCTACGAGCAGTACTTC

d_gene: TRBD2
abundance: -
j_gene: TRBJ2-1
v_gene: TRBV9
CDR3aa: CASSVAPSGSSYNEQFF
CDR3nt: TGTGCCAGCAGCGTAGCCCCTAGCGGGAGTTCTTACAATGAGCAGTTCTTC

d_gene: TRBD1
abundance: -
j_gene: TRBJ1-2
v_gene: TRBV27
CDR3aa: CASSSYGQGDYGYTF
CDR3nt: TGTGCCAGCAGTTCATACGGACAGGGGGACTATGGCTACACCTTC

d_gene: TRBD1
abundance: -
j_gene: TRBJ2-5
v_gene: TRBV5-4
CDR3aa: CASSSGQAQETQYF
CDR3nt: TGTGCCAGCAGCTCAGGACAGGCGCAAGAGACCCAGTACTTC

d_gene: TRBD2
abundance: -
j_gene: TRBJ2-1
v_gene: TRBV7-3
CDR3aa: CASSLGPGLAGGYYDNEQFF
CDR3nt: TGTGCCAGCAGCTTAGGCCCTGGACTAGCGGGAGGGTACTACGACAATGAGCAGTTCTTC

d_gene: TRBD2
abundance: -
j_gene: TRBJ2-7
v_gene: TRBV5-1
CDR3aa: CASSLGPLASGSYEQYF
CDR3nt: TGCGCCAGCAGCTTGGGGCCATTGGCTAGCGGGAGCTACGAGCAGTACTTC

d_gene: -
abundance: -
j_gene: TRBJ2-3
v_gene: TRBV5-1
CDR3aa: CASRRERGTDTQYF
CDR3nt: TGCGCCAGCAGACGGGAGCGTGGCACAGATACGCAGTATTTT

d_gene: -
abundance: -
j_gene: TRBJ1-5
v_gene: TRBV18
CDR3aa: CASSLTGGHSNQPQHF
CDR3nt: TGTGCCAGCTCACTGACGGGGGGTCATAGCAATCAGCCCCAGCATTTT

d_gene: -
abundance: -
j_gene: TRBJ2-2
v_gene: TRBV5-1
CDR3aa: CASSPGTGTTGELFF
CDR3nt: TGCGCCAGCAGCCCCGGGACGGGGACCACCGGGGAGCTGTTTTTT

d_gene: -
abundance: -
j_gene: TRBJ2-7
v_gene: TRBV5-1
CDR3aa: CASSQDYLPTYEQYF
CDR3nt: TGCGCCAGCAGCCAGGACTACCTGCCGACCTACGAGCAGTACTTC

d_gene: TRBD2
abundance: -
j_gene: TRBJ2-7
v_gene: TRBV2
CDR3aa: CASSSGERESYEQYF
CDR3nt: TGTGCCAGCAGCTCGGGGGAGCGGGAGTCCTACGAGCAGTACTTC

d_gene: -
abundance: -
j_gene: TRBJ1-1
v_gene: TRBV2
CDR3aa: CASCPLQANTEAFF
CDR3nt: TGTGCCAGCTGTCCCCTCCAAGCGAACACTGAAGCTTTCTTT

d_gene: TRBD2
abundance: -
j_gene: TRBJ2-5
v_gene: TRBV10-1
CDR3aa: CASSVAGAPETQYF
CDR3nt: TGCGCCAGCAGTGTTGCGGGAGCCCCGGAGACCCAGTACTTC

d_gene: -
abundance: -
j_gene: TRBJ1-1
v_gene: TRBV7-8
CDR3aa: CASSFYRQNTEAFF
CDR3nt: TGTGCCAGCAGCTTTTACAGGCAGAACACTGAAGCTTTCTTT

d_gene: -
abundance: -
j_gene: TRBJ2-5
v_gene: TRBV27
CDR3aa: CATSLSSSVFRETQYF
CDR3nt: TGTGCCACCAGTTTATCTTCTAGTGTTTTCAGAGAGACCCAGTACTTC

d_gene: -
abundance: -
j_gene: TRBJ1-5
v_gene: TRBV7-2
CDR3aa: CASSLEWLGAQPQHF
CDR3nt: TGTGCCAGCAGCTTAGAATGGCTTGGGGCCCAGCCCCAGCATTTT

d_gene: -
abundance: -
j_gene: TRBJ2-2
v_gene: TRBV5-8
CDR3aa: CASSLDGELFF
CDR3nt: TGTGCCAGCAGCTTGGACGGGGAGCTGTTTTTT

d_gene: TRBD1
abundance: -
j_gene: TRBJ2-7
v_gene: TRBV5-4
CDR3aa: CASSRDRTSDEQYF
CDR3nt: TGTGCCAGCAGCAGGGACAGGACCTCGGACGAGCAGTACTTC

d_gene: -
abundance: -
j_gene: TRBJ2-3
v_gene: TRBV10-3
CDR3aa: CAISVGIEDTQYF
CDR3nt: TGTGCCATCAGTGTGGGGATCGAGGATACGCAGTATTTT

d_gene: -
abundance: -
j_gene: TRBJ1-4
v_gene: TRBV28
CDR3aa: CASSLQGNEKLFF
CDR3nt: TGTGCCAGCAGTCTCCAAGGGAATGAAAAACTGTTTTTT

d_gene: -
abundance: -
j_gene: TRBJ1-3
v_gene: TRBV10-3
CDR3aa: CAISPGPGNTIYF
CDR3nt: TGTGCCATCAGTCCAGGCCCAGGAAACACCATATATTTT

d_gene: TRBD1
abundance: -
j_gene: TRBJ2-7
v_gene: TRBV9
CDR3aa: CASSARDRGRDEQYF
CDR3nt: TGTGCCAGCAGCGCCCGGGACAGGGGACGCGACGAGCAGTACTTC

d_gene: TRBD1
abundance: -
j_gene: TRBJ2-2
v_gene: TRBV28
CDR3aa: CASSLLQGDTGELFF
CDR3nt: TGTGCCAGCAGTTTATTGCAGGGGGACACCGGGGAGCTGTTTTTT

d_gene: TRBD1
abundance: -
j_gene: TRBJ1-2
v_gene: TRBV6-6
CDR3aa: CASSEDRGYTF
CDR3nt: TGTGCCAGCAGCGAGGACAGGGGCTACACCTTC

d_gene: TRBD1
abundance: -
j_gene: TRBJ2-1
v_gene: TRBV4-3
CDR3aa: CASSQDIPLPPGQAYNNEQFF
CDR3nt: TGCGCCAGCAGCCAAGATATTCCGCTTCCGCCAGGACAGGCGTACAACAATGAGCAGTTCTTC

d_gene: TRBD2
abundance: -
j_gene: TRBJ2-1
v_gene: TRBV2
CDR3aa: CASSEVRGLADKNEQFF
CDR3nt: TGTGCCAGCAGTGAAGTGAGGGGACTAGCGGACAAGAATGAGCAGTTCTTC

d_gene: -
abundance: -
j_gene: TRBJ1-3
v_gene: TRBV13
CDR3aa: CASSLTPGSGNTIYF
CDR3nt: TGTGCCAGCAGCTTAACCCCTGGCTCTGGAAACACCATATATTTT

d_gene: TRBD2
abundance: -
j_gene: TRBJ2-7
v_gene: TRBV5-6
CDR3aa: CASSLGLAGVGEQYF
CDR3nt: TGTGCCAGCAGCTTGGGACTAGCGGGAGTGGGGGAGCAGTACTTC

d_gene: -
abundance: -
j_gene: TRBJ1-3
v_gene: TRBV5-4
CDR3aa: CASSPRGYGNTIYF
CDR3nt: TGTGCCAGCAGCCCTCGGGGGTACGGAAACACCATATATTTT

d_gene: TRBD2
abundance: -
j_gene: TRBJ2-1
v_gene: TRBV27
CDR3aa: CASSFVGLENEQFF
CDR3nt: TGTGCCAGCAGTTTCGTGGGACTAGAGAATGAGCAGTTCTTC

d_gene: TRBD2
abundance: -
j_gene: TRBJ2-7
v_gene: TRBV29-1
CDR3aa: CSVAFLAGSYEQYF
CDR3nt: TGCAGCGTTGCATTTCTAGCGGGGTCCTACGAGCAGTACTTC

d_gene: -
abundance: -
j_gene: TRBJ1-5
v_gene: TRBV7-9
CDR3aa: CASSLLDSYQPQHF
CDR3nt: TGTGCCAGCAGCTTACTAGACAGTTATCAGCCCCAGCATTTT

d_gene: -
abundance: -
j_gene: TRBJ2-1
v_gene: TRBV7-3
CDR3aa: CASSPTHEQFF
CDR3nt: TGTGCCAGCAGCCCCACCCATGAGCAGTTCTTC

d_gene: TRBD1
abundance: -
j_gene: TRBJ1-5
v_gene: TRBV7-2
CDR3aa: CASSLRDSRNQPQHF
CDR3nt: TGTGCCAGCAGCTTACGGGACAGTCGCAATCAGCCCCAGCATTTT

d_gene: TRBD1
abundance: -
j_gene: TRBJ1-2
v_gene: TRBV23-1
CDR3aa: CASSQNGTGGAYGYTF
CDR3nt: TGCGCCAGCAGTCAAAACGGGACAGGGGGCGCCTATGGCTACACCTTC